This T cell receptor (beta chain) was obtained from a study of T cell clusters in autoimmune cytopenias. Study outcomes and limitations: Primary autoimmune cytopenia patients appeared to lack physiological T cell clusters present in healthy donors.

This clonotype shows up as medium-sized (0.01 to 0.1%) by frequency. Its specificity is unknown. TRB was amplified by touch-down multiplex PCR, primer pools A and B combined. TCRdb re-called the multiplex PCR reads, yielding one record per CDR3 amino acid sequence without DNA. The sample holds around 720 distinct CDR3 sequences. CDR3 length: 16 amino acids. Germline V gene sequence: CDR1 MGHRA, CDR2 YSYEKL. TRB amplification used approximately 270 ng of peripheral blood genomic DNA. These records were also assigned to another study, of T cell repertoires in aging, cancer and after chemotherapy. This second study notes: Pre- and post-chemotherapy samples were paired from chronic lymphocytic leukemia patients treated with fludarabine- or bendamustine-based regimens. Across the chemotherapy interval, each cancer cohort showed higher median generation probability, suggesting thymic rebound. Hematological cancer patients had lymphoid organ infiltration that may impair thymic emigration or T cell expansion.

The receptor's source is a human donor with chronic lymphocytic leukemia. Material: peripheral blood. The chain combines TRBV4-1 with TRBJ1-4. The CDR3 sequence is CASSPGWYGYNEKLFF.